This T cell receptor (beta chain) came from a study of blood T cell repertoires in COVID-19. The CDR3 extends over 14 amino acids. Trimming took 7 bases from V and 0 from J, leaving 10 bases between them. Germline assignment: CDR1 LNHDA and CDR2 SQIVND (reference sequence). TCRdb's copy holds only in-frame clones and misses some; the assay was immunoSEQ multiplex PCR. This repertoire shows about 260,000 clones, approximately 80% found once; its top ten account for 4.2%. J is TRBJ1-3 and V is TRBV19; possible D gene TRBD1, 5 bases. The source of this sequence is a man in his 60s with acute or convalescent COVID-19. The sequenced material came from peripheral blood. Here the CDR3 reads CASTQGSSGNTIYF. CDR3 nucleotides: TGTGCCAGTACCCAGGGAAGCTCTGGAAACACCATATATTTT.